The T cell receptor (beta chain) described here comes from a study of a mutant IDH1 vaccine in newly diagnosed glioma. About the study: The start of vaccination came 4-6 weeks after radiotherapy alone, or with temozolomide cycles. Mean patient age was approximately 40 years; around 60% were male and roughly 38% female. Patients had received radiotherapy, temozolomide, or both previously, most receiving both.

There are 14 residues in the CDR3. V dropped 8 bases and J dropped 4; count of bases not matched to a gene: 8. The germline CDR1 and CDR2 sequences are MNHEY and SVGAGI. About this clone: Antigen unknown.

Measured with immunoSEQ multiplex PCR; TCRdb has only the in-frame clones, and not every one. The sample contains tens of thousands of clones, 75% to 95% of which appear only once. Indicated time point: week 5, during vaccination. Alongside topical imiquimod, each dose of vaccine comprised 300 ug of mutant IDH1 20-mer peptide. The gene calls are TRBV6-5 and TRBJ2-3; 8 positions match TRBD1. The source is a woman in her forties or fifties with glioma. This sample comprised PBMCs, obtained from a glioma patient whose treatment included an IDH1 peptide vaccine. The CDR3 spells CASCPGGEADTQYF. CDR3 in DNA: TGTGCCAGCTGTCCAGGGGGCGAAGCAGATACGCAGTATTTT.